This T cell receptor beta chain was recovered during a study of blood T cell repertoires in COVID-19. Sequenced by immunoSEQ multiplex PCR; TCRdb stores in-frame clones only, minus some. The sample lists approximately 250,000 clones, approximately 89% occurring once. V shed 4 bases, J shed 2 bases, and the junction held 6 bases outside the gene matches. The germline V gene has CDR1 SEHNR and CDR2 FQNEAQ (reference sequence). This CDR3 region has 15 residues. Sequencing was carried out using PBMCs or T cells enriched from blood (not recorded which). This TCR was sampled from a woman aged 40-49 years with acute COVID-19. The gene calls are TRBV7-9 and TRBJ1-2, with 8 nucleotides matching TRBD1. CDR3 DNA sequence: TGTGCCAGCAGCTCACCGGGACAGGAAAACTATGGCTACACCTTC. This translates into CASSSPGQENYGYTF.